Described below is a single T cell receptor (beta chain) sequence and its context. Using its own MiXCR run on the RT-PCR reads, TCRdb lists one record per CDR3 protein. This table has hundreds of thousands of distinct CDR3 sequences, around 16% appearing once. Trimming left V 6 bases short and J 0 bases short, with 7 bases between. Germline values: CDR1 SNHLY, CDR2 FYNNEI. The CDR3 length is 13 residues. This sample was included in a study of patients and donors after allogeneic stem cell transplantation. The sequence was collected from a human donor who was either an allogeneic HSCT recipient or a stem cell or donor lymphocyte infusion donor (not recorded which). It is not recorded whose cells these are; they may come from a transplant donor. The gene calls are TRBV2 and TRBJ2-3; no clear D gene. Input material: blood, either unsorted or a sorted T cell fraction (not recorded which). The CDR3 protein is CASRDHSTDTQYF. CDR3 nucleotides: TGTGCCAGCAGGGACCATAGCACAGATACGCAGTATTTT.